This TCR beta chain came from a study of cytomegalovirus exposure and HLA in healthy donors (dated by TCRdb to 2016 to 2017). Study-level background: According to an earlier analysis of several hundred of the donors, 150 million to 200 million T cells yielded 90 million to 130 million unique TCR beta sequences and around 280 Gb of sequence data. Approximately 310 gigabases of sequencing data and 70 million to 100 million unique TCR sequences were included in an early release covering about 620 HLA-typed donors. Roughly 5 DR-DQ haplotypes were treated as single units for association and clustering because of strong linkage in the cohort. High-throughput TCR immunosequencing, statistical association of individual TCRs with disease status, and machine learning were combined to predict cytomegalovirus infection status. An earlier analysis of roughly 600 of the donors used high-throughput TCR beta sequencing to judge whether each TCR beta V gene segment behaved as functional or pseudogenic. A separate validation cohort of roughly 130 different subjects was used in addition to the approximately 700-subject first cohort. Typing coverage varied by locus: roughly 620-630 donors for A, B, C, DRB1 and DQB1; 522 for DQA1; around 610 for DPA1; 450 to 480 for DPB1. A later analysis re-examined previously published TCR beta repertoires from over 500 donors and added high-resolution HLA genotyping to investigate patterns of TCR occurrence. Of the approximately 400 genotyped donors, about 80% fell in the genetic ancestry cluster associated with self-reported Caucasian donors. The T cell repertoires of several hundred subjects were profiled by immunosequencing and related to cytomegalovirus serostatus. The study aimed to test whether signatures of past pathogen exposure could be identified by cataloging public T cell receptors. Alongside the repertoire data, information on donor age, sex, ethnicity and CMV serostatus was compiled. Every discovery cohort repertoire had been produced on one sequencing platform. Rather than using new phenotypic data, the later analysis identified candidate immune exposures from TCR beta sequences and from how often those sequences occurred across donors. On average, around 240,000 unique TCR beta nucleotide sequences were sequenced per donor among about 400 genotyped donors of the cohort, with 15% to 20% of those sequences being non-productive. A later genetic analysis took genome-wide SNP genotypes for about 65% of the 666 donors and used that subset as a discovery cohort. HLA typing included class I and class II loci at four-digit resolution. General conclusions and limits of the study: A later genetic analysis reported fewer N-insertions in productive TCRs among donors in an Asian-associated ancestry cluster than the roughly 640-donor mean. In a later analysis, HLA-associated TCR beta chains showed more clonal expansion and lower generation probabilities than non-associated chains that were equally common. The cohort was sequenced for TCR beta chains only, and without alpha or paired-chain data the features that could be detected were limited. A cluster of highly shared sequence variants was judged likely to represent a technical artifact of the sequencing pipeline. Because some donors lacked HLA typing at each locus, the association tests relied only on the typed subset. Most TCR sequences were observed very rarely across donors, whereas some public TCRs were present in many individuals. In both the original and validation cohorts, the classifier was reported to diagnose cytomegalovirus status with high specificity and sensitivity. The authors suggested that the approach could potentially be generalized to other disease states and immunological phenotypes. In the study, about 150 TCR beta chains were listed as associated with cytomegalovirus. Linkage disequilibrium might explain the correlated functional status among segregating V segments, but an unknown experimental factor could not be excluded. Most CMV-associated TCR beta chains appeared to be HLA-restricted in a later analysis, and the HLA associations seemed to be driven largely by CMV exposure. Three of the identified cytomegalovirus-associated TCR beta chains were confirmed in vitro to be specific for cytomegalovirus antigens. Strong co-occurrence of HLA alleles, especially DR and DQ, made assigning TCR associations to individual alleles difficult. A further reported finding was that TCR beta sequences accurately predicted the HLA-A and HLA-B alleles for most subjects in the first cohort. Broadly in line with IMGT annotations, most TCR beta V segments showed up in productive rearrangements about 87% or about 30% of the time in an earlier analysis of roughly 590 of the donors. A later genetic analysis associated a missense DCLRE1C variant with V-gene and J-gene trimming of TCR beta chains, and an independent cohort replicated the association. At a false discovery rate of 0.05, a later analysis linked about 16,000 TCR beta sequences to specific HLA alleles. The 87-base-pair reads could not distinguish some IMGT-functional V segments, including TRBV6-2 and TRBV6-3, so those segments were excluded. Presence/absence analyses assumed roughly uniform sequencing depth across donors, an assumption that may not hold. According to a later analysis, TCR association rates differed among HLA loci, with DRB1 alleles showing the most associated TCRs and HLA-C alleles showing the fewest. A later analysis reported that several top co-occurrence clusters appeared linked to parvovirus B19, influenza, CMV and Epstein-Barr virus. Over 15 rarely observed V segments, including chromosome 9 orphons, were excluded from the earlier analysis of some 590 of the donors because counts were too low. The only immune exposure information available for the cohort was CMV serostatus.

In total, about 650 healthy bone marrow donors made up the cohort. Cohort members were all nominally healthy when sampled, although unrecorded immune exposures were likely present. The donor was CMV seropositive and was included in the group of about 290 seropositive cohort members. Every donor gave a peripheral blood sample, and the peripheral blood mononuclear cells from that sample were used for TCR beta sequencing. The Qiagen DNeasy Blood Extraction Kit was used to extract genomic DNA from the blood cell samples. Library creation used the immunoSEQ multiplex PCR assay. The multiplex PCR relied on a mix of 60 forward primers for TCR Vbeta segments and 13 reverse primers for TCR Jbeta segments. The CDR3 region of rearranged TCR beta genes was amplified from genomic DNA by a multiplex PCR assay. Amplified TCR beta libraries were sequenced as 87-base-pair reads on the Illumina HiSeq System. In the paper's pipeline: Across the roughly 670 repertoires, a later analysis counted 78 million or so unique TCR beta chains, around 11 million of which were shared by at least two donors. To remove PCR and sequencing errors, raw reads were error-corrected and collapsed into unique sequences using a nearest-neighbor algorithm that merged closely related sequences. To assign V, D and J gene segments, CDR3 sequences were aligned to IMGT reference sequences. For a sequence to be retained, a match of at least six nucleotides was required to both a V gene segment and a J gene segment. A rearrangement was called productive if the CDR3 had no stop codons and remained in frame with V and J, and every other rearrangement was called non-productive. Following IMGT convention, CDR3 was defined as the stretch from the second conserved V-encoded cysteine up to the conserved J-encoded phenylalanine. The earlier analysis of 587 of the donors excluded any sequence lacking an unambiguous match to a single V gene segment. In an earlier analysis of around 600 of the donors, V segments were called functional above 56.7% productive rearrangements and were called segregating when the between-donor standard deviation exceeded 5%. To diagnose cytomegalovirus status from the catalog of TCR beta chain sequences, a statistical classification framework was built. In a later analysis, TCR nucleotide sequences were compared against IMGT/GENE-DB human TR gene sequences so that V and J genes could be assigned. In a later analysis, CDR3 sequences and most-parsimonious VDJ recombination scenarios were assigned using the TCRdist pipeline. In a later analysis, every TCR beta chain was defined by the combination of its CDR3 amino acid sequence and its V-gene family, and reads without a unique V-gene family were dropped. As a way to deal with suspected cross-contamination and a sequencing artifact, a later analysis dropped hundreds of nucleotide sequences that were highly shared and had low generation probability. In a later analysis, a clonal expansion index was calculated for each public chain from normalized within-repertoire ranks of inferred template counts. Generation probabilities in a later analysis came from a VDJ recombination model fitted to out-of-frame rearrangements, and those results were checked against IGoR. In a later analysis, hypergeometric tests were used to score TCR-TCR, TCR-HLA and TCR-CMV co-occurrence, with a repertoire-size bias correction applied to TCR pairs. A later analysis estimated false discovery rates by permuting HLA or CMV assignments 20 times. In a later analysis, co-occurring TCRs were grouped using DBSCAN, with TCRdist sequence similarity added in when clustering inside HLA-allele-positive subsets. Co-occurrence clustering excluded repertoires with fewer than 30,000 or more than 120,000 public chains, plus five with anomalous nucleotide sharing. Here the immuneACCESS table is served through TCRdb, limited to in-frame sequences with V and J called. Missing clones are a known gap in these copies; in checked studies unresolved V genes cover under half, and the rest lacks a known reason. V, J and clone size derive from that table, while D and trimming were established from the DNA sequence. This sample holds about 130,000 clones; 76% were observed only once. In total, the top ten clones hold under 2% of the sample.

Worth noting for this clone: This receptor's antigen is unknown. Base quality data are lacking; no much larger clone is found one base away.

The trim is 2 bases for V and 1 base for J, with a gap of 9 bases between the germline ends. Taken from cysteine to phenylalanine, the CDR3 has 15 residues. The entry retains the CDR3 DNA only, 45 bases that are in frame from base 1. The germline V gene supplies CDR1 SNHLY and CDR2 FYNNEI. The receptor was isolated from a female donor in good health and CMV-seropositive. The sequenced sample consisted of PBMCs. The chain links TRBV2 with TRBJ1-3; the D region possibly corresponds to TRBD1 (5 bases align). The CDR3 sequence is CASSERAGSGNTIYF. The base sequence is TGTGCCAGCAGTGAACGGGCAGGGTCTGGAAACACCATATATTTT.